The rows below give T cell receptor beta chains drawn from one sample of a study of regulatory T cells in long-lasting Graves disease. TCRdb itself ran the multiplex PCR reads through MiXCR, one entry per CDR3 protein. Altogether over 500,000 distinct CDR3 sequences are present, 16% being singletons, with the ten largest covering about 18%. The data also belong to a second study, concerning T cells in Graves' hyperthyroidism and ophthalmopathy.

This material consisted of peripheral blood mononuclear cells (PBMCs), taken at new diagnosis, from a patient treated with antithyroid drugs. The source is a woman in her 30s with Graves disease. CDR3s include the opening cysteine and the closing phenylalanine or tryptophan. Each record gives: CDR3 DNA, CDR3 protein, J gene, CDR3 length, D gene, clone size, V gene. D genes are given only for firm matches. Clone size appears in some rows only: once, few, many, or a class for an expanded clone.

DNA: TGTGCCAGCAGCCCTACCCGGGCGGATTCACCCCTCCACTTT
CDR3: CASSPTRADSPLHF
J: TRBJ1-6
length: 14
D: -
size: -
V: TRBV7-8

DNA: TGTGCCAGCAGTTTATTTGGTCTCACCTACGAGCAGTACTTC
CDR3: CASSLFGLTYEQYF
J: TRBJ2-7
length: 14
D: -
size: many
V: TRBV28

DNA: TGTGCCAGCAGAAGAGCTAGCGGGAGCTACGAGCAGTACTTC
CDR3: CASRRASGSYEQYF
J: TRBJ2-7
length: 14
D: TRBD2
size: -
V: TRBV2

DNA: TGTGCCAGCACCCAGGGGAACACCGGGGAGCTGTTTTTT
CDR3: CASTQGNTGELFF
J: TRBJ2-2
length: 13
D: -
size: many
V: TRBV6-1

DNA: TGTGCCAGCAGCCAAGAACGGGGTGGGGCCAACGTCCTGACTTTC
CDR3: CASSQERGGANVLTF
J: TRBJ2-6
length: 15
D: -
size: -
V: TRBV3-1

DNA: TGTGCCAGCAGCTTATGGTCTCTCACTAGCGGCTACAATGAGCAGTTCTTC
CDR3: CASSLWSLTSGYNEQFF
J: TRBJ2-1
length: 17
D: TRBD2
size: few
V: TRBV11-2

DNA: TGTGCCAGCAGCTTAGTGGCGGGAGCCGGGTACTTC
CDR3: CASSLVAGAGYF
J: TRBJ2-7
length: 12
D: TRBD2
size: many
V: TRBV11-2

DNA: TGTGCCAGCAGCGTAGACGCGGTCCGTGAGCAGTACTTC
CDR3: CASSVDAVREQYF
J: TRBJ2-7
length: 13
D: -
size: few
V: TRBV9

DNA: TGTGCCTGGAGTGCAACGGGACTCCTGGAGACCCAGTACTTC
CDR3: CAWSATGLLETQYF
J: TRBJ2-5
length: 14
D: -
size: -
V: TRBV30

DNA: TGTGCCAGTAGACTAGACAGGGACAGGAACACTGAAGCTTTCTTT
CDR3: CASRLDRDRNTEAFF
J: TRBJ1-1
length: 15
D: TRBD1
size: -
V: TRBV19

DNA: TGTGCCAGCAGCGACAGGGCTGGGGCCAACGTCCTGACTTTC
CDR3: CASSDRAGANVLTF
J: TRBJ2-6
length: 14
D: TRBD1
size: many
V: TRBV28

DNA: TGTGCCAGCTCACCAGGGCAGGGAGAATTCCTGAGCAAGTACTTC
CDR3: CASSPGQGEFLSKYF
J: TRBJ2-7
length: 15
D: -
size: -
V: TRBV18

DNA: TGTGCCAGCAGTGAACAAGGGGGAGGGCGAGGTGAAGCTTTCTTT
CDR3: CASSEQGGGRGEAFF
J: TRBJ1-1
length: 15
D: -
size: many
V: TRBV25-1

DNA: TGTGCCAGCAGTCTCCTTGGGGCGACCCGCTCCTACGAGCAGTACTTC
CDR3: CASSLLGATRSYEQYF
J: TRBJ2-7
length: 16
D: -
size: many
V: TRBV27

DNA: TGCAGTGCTAGTCGACCGGGGGCCGGACCCCAGCATTTT
CDR3: CSASRPGAGPQHF
J: TRBJ1-5
length: 13
D: -
size: many
V: TRBV20-1

DNA: TGTGCCAGCAGCCTCCAAATGGGGGCCGGGGAGCTGTTTTTT
CDR3: CASSLQMGAGELFF
J: TRBJ2-2
length: 14
D: -
size: many
V: TRBV12-3/TRBV12-4

DNA: TGTGCCAGCAGCTTAGTGGGGACTAGCGGGAGAAGGGAAGATACGCAGTATTTT
CDR3: CASSLVGTSGRREDTQYF
J: TRBJ2-3
length: 18
D: TRBD2
size: many
V: TRBV7-2

DNA: TGCAGTGCTGGGCGGGACAGGGCTTCCGAGCAGTACTTC
CDR3: CSAGRDRASEQYF
J: TRBJ2-7
length: 13
D: TRBD1
size: few
V: TRBV20-1

DNA: TGTGCCAGCAGTTACGGCGGGACTAACACTGAAGCTTTCTTT
CDR3: CASSYGGTNTEAFF
J: TRBJ1-1
length: 14
D: -
size: many
V: TRBV6-2/TRBV6-3

DNA: TGTGCCGGGATGACAGATAGCAATCAGCCCCAGCATTTT
CDR3: CAGMTDSNQPQHF
J: TRBJ1-5
length: 13
D: -
size: many
V: TRBV2

DNA: TGCGCCAGCAGCTTGGAGGGACAGAAAGCTTTCTTT
CDR3: CASSLEGQKAFF
J: TRBJ1-1
length: 12
D: TRBD1
size: many
V: TRBV5-1

DNA: TGCGCCAGCAGCTGGTGGCACGGGACAGACATCTACGAGCAGTACTTC
CDR3: CASSWWHGTDIYEQYF
J: TRBJ2-7
length: 16
D: TRBD1
size: -
V: TRBV4-1

DNA: TGTGCCAGCAGCCAAGAAACAGGGTTTAATTCACCCCTCCACTTT
CDR3: CASSQETGFNSPLHF
J: TRBJ1-6
length: 15
D: -
size: few
V: TRBV14

DNA: TGTGCCAGCTCCCCCGAGGGCCGGGGGGGCACTGAAGCTTTCTTT
CDR3: CASSPEGRGGTEAFF
J: TRBJ1-1
length: 15
D: -
size: -
V: TRBV18

DNA: TGTGCCAGACTTTGGGGCAAGACTCCCCCTCCACTATGCTACACCTTC
CDR3: CARLWGKTPPPLCYTF
J: TRBJ1-2
length: 16
D: -
size: few
V: TRBV19

DNA: TGCGCCAGCAGCCCCACCGGGACTAGCGGCGGCTACGAGCAGTACTTC
CDR3: CASSPTGTSGGYEQYF
J: TRBJ2-7
length: 16
D: TRBD2
size: many
V: TRBV5-1

DNA: TGTGCCAGCTCACAGGGGGCTGATCGGCCCCAGCATTTT
CDR3: CASSQGADRPQHF
J: TRBJ1-5
length: 13
D: TRBD1
size: -
V: TRBV18

DNA: TGTGCCATCAGAGGGGGCACCACAGATACGCAGTATTTT
CDR3: CAIRGGTTDTQYF
J: TRBJ2-3
length: 13
D: TRBD1
size: few
V: TRBV10-3

DNA: TGCGCCAGCAGCCCGGGGTCAAATGTCGTCTACGAGCAGTACTTC
CDR3: CASSPGSNVVYEQYF
J: TRBJ2-7
length: 15
D: -
size: few
V: TRBV5-1

DNA: TGTGCCAGCAGCGCGGCCGCTTATCAGCCCCAGCATTTT
CDR3: CASSAAAYQPQHF
J: TRBJ1-5
length: 13
D: -
size: -
V: TRBV6-1

DNA: TGTGCCAGCAGTGGCAGGACGACCCAGGGAGATACGCAGTATTTT
CDR3: CASSGRTTQGDTQYF
J: TRBJ2-3
length: 15
D: -
size: few
V: TRBV6-2/TRBV6-3

DNA: TGTGCCAGCAGCCAGACCACCTTGGGAGGGCAAGAGACCCAGTACTTC
CDR3: CASSQTTLGGQETQYF
J: TRBJ2-5
length: 16
D: TRBD2
size: -
V: TRBV4-2

DNA: TGTGCCAGCAGTTCCCTAGCGGGAGCAACATTTCCGGGTACGCAGTATTTT
CDR3: CASSSLAGATFPGTQYF
J: TRBJ2-3
length: 17
D: TRBD2
size: many
V: TRBV27

DNA: TGTGCCAGCAGCCTGCTAGCAGGATCCTCTGGCCACGAGCAGTACTTC
CDR3: CASSLLAGSSGHEQYF
J: TRBJ2-7
length: 16
D: -
size: -
V: TRBV3-1